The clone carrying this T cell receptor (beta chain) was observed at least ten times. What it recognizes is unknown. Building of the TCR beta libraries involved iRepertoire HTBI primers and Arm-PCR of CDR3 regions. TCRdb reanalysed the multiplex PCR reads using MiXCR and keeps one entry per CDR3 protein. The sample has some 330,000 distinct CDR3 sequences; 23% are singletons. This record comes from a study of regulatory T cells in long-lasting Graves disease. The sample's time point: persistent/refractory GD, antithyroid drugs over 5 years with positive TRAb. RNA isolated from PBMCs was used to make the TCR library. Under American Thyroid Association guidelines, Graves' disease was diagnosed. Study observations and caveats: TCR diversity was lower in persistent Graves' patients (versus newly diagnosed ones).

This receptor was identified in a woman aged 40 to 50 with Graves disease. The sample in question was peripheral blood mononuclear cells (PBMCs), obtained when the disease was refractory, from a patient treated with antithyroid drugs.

CDR3 protein: CASSLAGGGRIQYF. Written as DNA, the CDR3 is TGTGCCAGCAGTTTAGCTGGCGGGGGACGGATTCAGTACTTC. V is TRBV12-3 or TRBV12-4 and J is TRBJ2-4, with 7 bases matching TRBD2. CDR3 length: 14 amino acids. J was trimmed by 10 bases and V by 0 bases; bases with no gene match: 6.